Here is one T cell receptor (beta chain) with its context. Its antigen is unidentified. These data belong to a study of cytomegalovirus exposure and HLA in healthy donors. With 4 bases removed from V and 0 bases from J, the gap between germline ends came to 17 bases. Germline V gene sequence: CDR1 SGHDT, CDR2 YYEEEE. The CDR3 covers 18 residues. Primers for the PCR totalled 60 Vbeta and 13 Jbeta. The method was immunoSEQ multiplex PCR; TCRdb's version includes in-frame clones alone and lacks a portion of them. The table lists about 190,000 clones. Findings of the study overall: Most CMV-associated TCR beta chains were later found to appear HLA-restricted.

The rearrangement links TRBV5-6 to TRBJ1-6; tentatively, D is TRBD1 (5 bases). The sample was PBMCs. The TCR comes from a woman in her 30s in good health and CMV-seropositive. As DNA, the CDR3 is TGTGCCAGCAGCCTCTGGGGGGGTCTCAGCTCCTATAATTCACCCCTCCACTTT. Encoded protein: CASSLWGGLSSYNSPLHF.